This T cell receptor (beta chain) was recovered during a study of human T cells and chemical hapten exposure. Study-level information: While the approximately 24-week study was under way, patients received diphenylcyclopropenone on the scalp every week.

The CDR3 spans 16 residues. Trimming cost V 5 bases and J 0 bases; bases outside gene matches: 10. Per germline, CDR1 DFQATT and CDR2 SNEGSKA (reference sequence). Time point reported: patch test 1, 2 weeks after DPC sensitization. As to treatment: therapeutic diphenylcyclopropenone sensitization with weekly scalp DPC. Within the library, unique molecular identifiers were attached to each individual cDNA molecule. Original analysis: A per-sample median of about 96,000 TCRs was observed, with a range of roughly 20,000 to 690,600. TCRdb re-called the RACE reads through MiXCR, storing one row per CDR3 protein. TCRdb, rather than the study authors, made the V and J calls. The data hold approximately 350,000 distinct CDR3 sequences, with about 7% observed a single time.

The specimen was whole blood, collected in connection with sensitization to the hapten diphenylcyclopropenone (DPC). The chain uses TRBV20-1 and TRBJ1-5; TRBD1 aligns across 7 bases. The origin of this receptor is a woman in her late teens or twenties with alopecia areata. Some clones in this sample may be carry-over from other donors' samples. CDR3 in DNA: TGCAGTGCTTTGACAGGGAGGGGATATAGCAATCAGCCCCAGCATTTT. Encoded protein: CSALTGRGYSNQPQHF.